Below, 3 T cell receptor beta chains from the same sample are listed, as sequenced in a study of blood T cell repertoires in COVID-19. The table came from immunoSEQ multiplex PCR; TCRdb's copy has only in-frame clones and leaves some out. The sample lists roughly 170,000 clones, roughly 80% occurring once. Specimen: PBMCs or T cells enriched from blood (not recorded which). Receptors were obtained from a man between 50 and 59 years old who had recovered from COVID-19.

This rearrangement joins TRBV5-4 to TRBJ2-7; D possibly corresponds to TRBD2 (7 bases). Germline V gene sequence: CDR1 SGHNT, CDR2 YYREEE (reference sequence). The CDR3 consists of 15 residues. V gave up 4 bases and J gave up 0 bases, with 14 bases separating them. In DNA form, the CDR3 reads TGTGCCAGCAGCCGCGGGGGCCCAAGCTCCTACGAGCAGTACTTC. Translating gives CASSRGGPSSYEQYF.

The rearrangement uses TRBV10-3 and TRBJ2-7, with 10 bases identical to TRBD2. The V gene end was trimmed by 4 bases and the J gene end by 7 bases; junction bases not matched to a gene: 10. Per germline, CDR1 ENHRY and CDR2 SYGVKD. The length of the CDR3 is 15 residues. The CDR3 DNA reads TGTGCCATCAGTGGCCTGATAGCGGGGGGAGGTGAGCAGTACTTC. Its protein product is CAISGLIAGGGEQYF.

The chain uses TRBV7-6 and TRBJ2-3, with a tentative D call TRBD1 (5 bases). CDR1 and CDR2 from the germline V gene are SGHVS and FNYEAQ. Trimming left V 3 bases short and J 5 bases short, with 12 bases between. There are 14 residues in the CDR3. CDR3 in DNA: TGTGCCAGCAGCTTCAACCCCAGGGAAGATACGCAGTATTTT. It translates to CASSFNPREDTQYF. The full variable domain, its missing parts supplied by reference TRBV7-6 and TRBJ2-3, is GAGVSQSPRYKVTKRGQDVALRCDPISGHVSLYWYRQALGQGPEFLTYFNYEAQQDKSGLPNDRFSAERPEGSISTLTIQRTEQRDSAMYRCASSFNPREDTQYFGPGTRLTVL.